Below are 10 T cell receptor beta chains sequenced from a single sample in a study of shared clonotypes between healthy human individuals. The protocol was immunoSEQ multiplex PCR, while the TCRdb copy is restricted to in-frame clones and leaves out a portion. The sample has roughly 410,000 clones, 96% seen once. Sequenced sample: memory CD8+ T cells sorted from blood. Documented subset: CD45RO+ cells pooled with CCR7-negative TemRA cells. These receptors all come from a man aged 25 to 40 in good health.

This sequence joins TRBV7-2 and TRBJ2-7, with D unclear. From germline, CDR1 is SGHTA and CDR2 FQGNSA. The length of the CDR3 is 11 residues. The V gene lost 2 bases and the J gene lost 4 bases, with 3 bases spanning the gap. CDR3 in amino acids: CASSLQYEQYF. In DNA form, the CDR3 reads TGTGCCAGCAGCTTACAATACGAGCAGTACTTC.

This sequence joins TRBV19 and TRBJ2-1; 9 positions agree with TRBD2. The trim removed 8 bases at V and 1 base at J, leaving 6 bases unmatched. The germline CDR1 and CDR2 sequences are LNHDA and SQIVND (reference sequence). This CDR3 is built from 15 residues. DNA for the CDR3: TGTGCCAGTCGCGAGCGGGAGGAGTCCTACAATGAGCAGTTCTTC. Protein sequence: CASREREESYNEQFF.

A note on this clone: The same CDR3 also results from other DNA sequences found in this sample. This chain connects TRBV19 to TRBJ2-7; unclear D gene. V lost 1 base to trimming and J lost 3 bases, with 10 bases between them. CDR3 length: 14 amino acids. Germline V gene sequence: CDR1 LNHDA, CDR2 SQIVND (reference sequence). The CDR3 DNA follows: TGTGCCAGTAGTATAGGCCTGGCAGACTACGAGCAGTACTTC. As protein: CASSIGLADYEQYF. The complete variable domain, with remaining parts taken from reference TRBV19 and TRBJ2-7, reads DGGITQSPKYLFRKEGQNVTLSCEQNLNHDAMYWYRQDPGQGLRLIYYSQIVNDFQKGDIAEGYSVSREKKESFPLTVTSAQKNPTAFYLCASSIGLADYEQYFGPGTRLTVT.

This chain connects TRBV6-5 to TRBJ2-7, with TRBD2 matching 10 bases. Germline CDR1 and CDR2: MNHEY and SVGAGI. The CDR3 is 15 amino acids. Losses at the gene ends were 0 bases for V and 4 bases for J; bases not matched to a gene: 3. CDR3 sequence: CASSYSGTSVYEQYF. Here the CDR3 DNA reads TGTGCCAGCAGTTACTCCGGGACTAGCGTATACGAGCAGTACTTC.

This chain connects TRBV7-8 to TRBJ2-3, with 9 bases that match TRBD2. V was pared by 4 bases and J by 0 bases, with 5 bases of the junction left unmatched. The CDR3 contains 16 residues. Germline assignment: CDR1 SGHVS and CDR2 FQNEAQ. The CDR3 sequence is CASSSRLAASTDTQYF. DNA for the CDR3: TGTGCCAGCAGCTCCCGACTAGCGGCTAGCACAGATACGCAGTATTTT.

The CDR3 region is CASSGLAGGPSEQYF. The CDR3, as DNA: TGCGCCAGCAGCGGGTTAGCGGGAGGGCCTTCCGAGCAGTACTTC. The rearrangement joins TRBV5-1 to TRBJ2-7, with 11 positions matching TRBD2. Germline V lookup: CDR1 SGHRS, CDR2 YFSETQ. The CDR3 runs to 15 residues. Unmatched junction bases numbered 9, after V lost 4 bases and J lost 6 bases.

The chain combines TRBV19 with TRBJ2-7; 8 bases fit TRBD1. The junction had 6 bases not matched to a gene; V was cut back by 9 bases and J by 5 bases. CDR3 length: 12 residues. Germline CDR1 LNHDA, CDR2 SQIVND (reference sequence). CDR3 coding DNA: TGTGCCAGAAAAGACAGGGGCCACGAGCAGTACTTC. It codes for CARKDRGHEQYF.

This chain connects TRBV11-3 to TRBJ2-2; the match to TRBD2 covers 10 bases. The CDR3 contains 14 residues. J lost 8 bases, V lost 1 base, and 1 base had no gene match. Germline-derived CDR1 and CDR2 are SGHNT and YENEEA. CDR3 DNA: TGTGCCAGCAGCTTAGCTAGCGGGAGAGGGGAGCTGTTTTTT. This translates into CASSLASGRGELFF.

The chain carries TRBV19 and TRBJ1-5, with a weak D call TRBD1 (5 bases). V lost 2 bases and J lost 4, with 15 bases in between. Germline V gene sequence: CDR1 LNHDA, CDR2 SQIVND (reference sequence). The length of the CDR3 is 16 residues. The CDR3 DNA sequence: TGTGCCAGTAGTATACCCCAGGGATCTAGGAATCAGCCCCAGCATTTT. This translates into CASSIPQGSRNQPQHF.

The chain uses TRBV5-1 and TRBJ2-1, with 7 nucleotides matching TRBD2. Germline V CDR1 and CDR2: SGHRS, YFSETQ. CDR3 length: 18 residues. The V segment lost 1 base and the J segment 0 bases; nucleotides outside the gene matches: 10. The CDR3 spells CASSLPGLAESSYNEQFF. In nucleotides, the CDR3 is TGCGCCAGCAGCTTGCCTGGTCTAGCGGAGAGCTCCTACAATGAGCAGTTCTTC.